The clone carrying this TCR beta chain was counted only a few times. Antigen unknown. This sample was included in a study of blood T cells in healthy people across ages. Findings and limits, study-wide: From one million sequenced T cells, diversity estimates were lower bounds.

Roughly 10 milliliters of peripheral blood were drawn from each donor. Through a sample-barcoded 5' primer and a J-beta primer mix, a second PCR was run for 7 to 11 cycles. Each cDNA was tagged by a template-switch adaptor containing 12 random nucleotides. TCRdb used MiXCR to reprocess the 5' RACE reads, holding one entry per CDR3 protein. The table has 1.5 million to 2 million distinct CDR3 sequences, roughly 30% seen once. The receptor comes from a woman aged 25 to 45 in good health. Sample: blood.

In nucleotides, the CDR3 is TGTGCCAGCAGTTCCGGGGTAGGCGTTTATGGCTACACCTTC. It translates to CASSSGVGVYGYTF. The rearrangement uses TRBV28 and TRBJ1-2; D is uncertain. The length of the CDR3 is 14 residues. Germline-derived CDR1 and CDR2 are MDHEN and SYDVKM. V lost 4 bases and J 5 bases, leaving 14 bases between the germline ends.